This T cell receptor beta chain was retrieved from a study of regulatory T cells in long-lasting Graves disease. For the study at large: Antithyroid drugs had been taken by newly diagnosed Graves' patients for under 3 months.

Researchers made TCR beta libraries by using iRepertoire HTBI primers and running Arm-PCR on CDR3 regions. Via MiXCR, TCRdb re-called the multiplex PCR reads, giving one row per CDR3 protein. The sample lists 350,000 to 500,000 distinct CDR3 sequences, 14% occurring once. Time point of the sample: newly diagnosed GD, antithyroid drugs for less than 3 months. PBMCs provided the RNA from which the TCR library was made. Into tubes containing EDTA, about 9 milliliters of peripheral blood were drawn. The CDR3 runs to 13 residues. V gave up 6 bases and J gave up 6 bases; unmatched junction bases: 6. Germline V gives CDR1 ENHRY, CDR2 SYGVKD. These data were also reused for a study on T cells in Graves' hyperthyroidism and ophthalmopathy. That source notes: Patients were excluded for uncontrolled infection, other autoimmune disease, pregnancy or lactation.

The sequence derives from a woman aged 45 to 65 with Graves disease. Sequences were derived from peripheral blood mononuclear cells (PBMCs), sampled at new diagnosis, from a patient treated with antithyroid drugs. The rearrangement uses TRBV10-3 and TRBJ2-7; 9 bases are a match to TRBD1. CDR3 nucleotide sequence: TGTGCCATCAGCGGGGGACAGGGCTTCGAGCAGTACTTC. Its protein is CAISGGQGFEQYF.